This T cell receptor beta chain was captured by sequencing in a study of T cells after yellow fever vaccination. Points from the study as a whole: Most primary-vaccination clones recurred post-booster (about 96% CD4, around 86% CD8).

A universal primer site and UMIs were added as TCR cDNA was made by 5'RACE template switching. TCRdb reprocessed the 5' RACE reads via MiXCR and lists one record per CDR3 protein. The sample holds approximately 160,000 distinct CDR3 sequences, around 9.7% seen once. Comments on this clonotype: Its antigen is as yet unknown.

Unmatched junction bases numbered 3, after V lost 4 bases and J lost 8 bases. This CDR3 has 13 residues. Germline V gene data show CDR1 as SGHVS and CDR2 as FNYEAQ. The TCR sequence derives from a man aged 18-30 years who received the YFV17D yellow fever vaccine. V usage is TRBV7-6 and J usage is TRBJ2-1; 9 bases are a match to TRBD1. The source material was CD8+ T cells sorted from PBMCs, sampled 45 days after the yellow fever booster vaccination. The CDR3 sequence is CASSYRGQDEQFF. For the CDR3, the DNA is TGTGCCAGCAGCTACAGGGGGCAGGATGAGCAGTTCTTC. The variable domain in full, with the rest retrieved from reference TRBV7-6 and TRBJ2-1, is GAGVSQSPRYKVTKRGQDVALRCDPISGHVSLYWYRQALGQGPEFLTYFNYEAQQDKSGLPNDRFSAERPEGSISTLTIQRTEQRDSAMYRCASSYRGQDEQFFGPGTRLTVL.